What follows are 18 T cell receptor beta chains derived from one specimen sequenced in a study of CD8+CD57+ T cells in acquired aplastic anemia. It was genomic DNA that served as the template for profiling TCR beta VDJ and CDR3. Using its own MiXCR run on the reads, TCRdb lists one record per CDR3 protein. The data hold 200,000 to 250,000 distinct CDR3 sequences, with almost 50% observed a single time. The authors sequenced patients whose flow cytometry had shown CD8+CD57+ cell expansion. The specimen sequenced was sorted CD4+, CD8+, or CD8+CD57+ T cells (not recorded which) from PBMCs. These receptors originate from a human donor with aplastic anemia.

This clonotype appeared many times. The chain couples TRBV6-5 to TRBJ1-1; D is unclear. CDR3 length equals 14 residues. Trimming left V 8 bases short and J 6 bases short, with 19 bases between. From germline, CDR1 is MNHEY and CDR2 SVGAGI. As DNA, the CDR3 is TGTGCCAGCGGGAGATTCAGAGGAAAGGCTGAAGCTTTCTTT. Its translation is CASGRFRGKAEAFF.

Only a few counts were recorded for this clonotype. A much larger clone lies one base from this, so it may be a read error. The CDR3 ends on some other residue instead of the conserved phenylalanine or tryptophan, so this is likely a read error. The chain has TRBV19 and TRBJ1-2; D gene unclear. This CDR3 has 14 amino acids. The germline gives CDR1 LNHDA, CDR2 SQIVND (reference sequence). Trimming took 5 bases from V and 5 from J, leaving 15 bases between them. This chain's CDR3 is CASSSPLGLYGYTL. The DNA for the CDR3 is TGTGCCAGTAGTTCCCCGCTGGGTCTTTATGGCTACACCCTC.

The chain employs TRBV2 and TRBJ1-2; possibly TRBD1 for D (5 bases). This CDR3 is built from 14 residues. Germline V gives CDR1 SNHLY, CDR2 FYNNEI. Trimming left V 0 bases short and J 8 bases short, with 13 bases between. The CDR3 loop is CASSEAPEWGGYTF. CDR3 bases: TGTGCCAGCAGTGAAGCACCGGAATGGGGCGGCTACACCTTC.

This rearrangement joins TRBV29-1 to TRBJ2-5; TRBD1 agrees at 9 bases. This CDR3 region has 13 residues. Per germline, CDR1 SQVTM and CDR2 ANQGSEA. V shed 6 bases and J 5 bases; nucleotides not matched to a gene: 7. This CDR3 reads CSVRDREWETQYF. The DNA of the CDR3 is TGCAGCGTACGGGACAGGGAATGGGAGACCCAGTACTTC.

This clonotype was counted ten times or more. The chain has TRBV2 and TRBJ1-2; D may be TRBD1 (5 bases). Per germline, CDR1 SNHLY and CDR2 FYNNEI. The CDR3 runs to 13 residues. V was clipped by 8 bases and J by 8 bases, with 18 bases between them. In DNA, the CDR3 is TGTGCCAGCGGAAAGGAGCAGGGCGGGGGCTACACCTTC. Translating it yields CASGKEQGGGYTF.

The chain has TRBV7-9 and TRBJ2-1; D is tentatively TRBD1 or TRBD2 (7 bases each). Trimming took off 5 bases at V and 5 bases at J, with 16 bases between the two ends. The CDR3 has 15 amino acids. The germline V gene has CDR1 SEHNR and CDR2 FQNEAQ (reference sequence). CDR3 bases: TGTGCCAGCAGCCAGGGGGGGGGGCCCCACAATGAGCAGTTCTTC. Amino acids: CASSQGGGPHNEQFF.

This clonotype appeared a few times. The chain joins TRBV7-2 to TRBJ2-3; D perhaps matches TRBD1 (5 bases). Trimming took 5 bases from V and 4 from J, leaving 16 bases between them. Per germline, CDR1 SGHTA and CDR2 FQGNSA. There are 15 residues in the CDR3. DNA of the CDR3: TGTGCCAGCAGCCGAAGACAGCACAGATCAGATACGCAGTATTTT. Translating it yields CASSRRQHRSDTQYF.

The chain has TRBV15 and TRBJ2-1; 7 nucleotides match TRBD1. Germline V lookup: CDR1 LNHNV, CDR2 YYDKDF (reference sequence). The junction had 7 bases not matched to a gene; V was cut back by 2 bases and J by 15 bases. This CDR3 has 12 amino acids. CDR3 coding DNA: TGTGCCACCAGCAGACCAGAGGGGGCCCTGTTCTTC. This sequence encodes CATSRPEGALFF.

With regard to this clonotype: Relative to the germline gene, one junction end is altered; a read error may explain this. This sequence joins TRBV20-1 and TRBJ1-1; D gene unclear. Germline V gives CDR1 DFQATT, CDR2 SNEGSKA (reference sequence). The CDR3 runs to 12 residues. The CDR3 loop reads CSVRSQLTEAFF. CDR3 sequence (DNA): TGTAGTGTTAGGAGCCAGCTCACTGAAGCTTTCTTT.

A word on this clonotype: A read error may be the cause here, since a much bigger clone is one base away. For the CDR3, the DNA is TGCGCCAGCAGCCCACCCTTGAGCACCGGGGAGCTGTCTTTT. This encodes CASSPPLSTGELSF. The gene calls are TRBV5-1 and TRBJ2-2, with D perhaps matching TRBD2 (5 bases). This CDR3 comprises 14 residues. Germline CDR1 is SGHRS and CDR2 is YFSETQ.

Many counts were recorded for this clonotype. The rearrangement uses TRBV4-1 and TRBJ2-1; 12 bases match TRBD1. CDR1 and CDR2 (germline): MGHRA, YSYEKL. The trim removed 6 bases at V and 8 bases at J, leaving 8 bases unmatched. This CDR3 has 15 residues. Here the CDR3 reads CASSPGTGGRDEQFF. CDR3 sequence (DNA): TGCGCCAGCAGTCCCGGGACAGGGGGCAGGGATGAGCAGTTCTTC.

V usage is TRBV19 and J usage is TRBJ1-6; the D is unclear. The germline V and J ends were trimmed by 4 bases and 5 bases, with 9 bases remaining between them. This CDR3 contains 14 residues. Germline CDR1 LNHDA, CDR2 SQIVND (reference sequence). DNA of the CDR3: TGTGCCAGTAGTACTTACACTAATAATTCACCCCTCCACTTT. Protein: CASSTYTNNSPLHF.

This clonotype showed up many times. The gene calls are TRBV20-1 and TRBJ2-2, with a possible D match to TRBD2 (6 bases). Germline values: CDR1 DFQATT, CDR2 SNEGSKA (reference sequence). Trimming took off 3 bases at V and 6 bases at J, with 11 bases between the two ends. The CDR3 runs 13 residues. The CDR3 loop is CSASTTSSGELFF. As DNA, the CDR3 is TGCAGTGCTAGTACAACTAGCTCCGGGGAGCTGTTTTTT.

This clonotype has a count of ten or more. This chain uses TRBV6-1 with TRBJ1-2; the D gene is possibly TRBD1 (5 bases). Germline CDR1 MNHNS, CDR2 SASEGT. The CDR3 is made up of 13 amino acids. Trimming cost V 10 bases and J 5 bases, with 17 bases left between them. As DNA, the CDR3 is TGTGCCAACGGACGGATTGGACATTATGGCTACACCTTC. As protein: CANGRIGHYGYTF.

This clonotype has more than one count but fewer than ten. This chain connects TRBV28 to TRBJ1-2; 8 bases map to TRBD1. This CDR3 contains 17 residues. Germline values: CDR1 MDHEN, CDR2 SYDVKM. The ends lost 3 bases at V and 1 base at J; junction bases unmatched: 10. CDR3 in DNA: TGTGCCAGCAGTTTCAACCCAGGACAGGGTTTTAACTATGGCTACACCTTC. Its translation is CASSFNPGQGFNYGYTF.

This clonotype was seen ten or more times. The chain uses TRBV20-1 and TRBJ1-3; D gene ambiguous. With 5 bases removed from V and 3 bases from J, the gap between germline ends came to 8 bases. The germline CDR1 and CDR2 sequences are DFQATT and SNEGSKA (reference sequence). CDR3 length equals 12 residues. Here the CDR3 DNA reads TGCAGTGCTGTGATAGATGGAAACACCATATATTTT. Residues: CSAVIDGNTIYF.

The chain combines TRBV19 with TRBJ2-3, with D possibly TRBD2 on 5 matching bases. Germline V gene sequence: CDR1 LNHDA, CDR2 SQIVND (reference sequence). The CDR3 consists of 12 residues. V lost 6 bases and J lost 6, with 10 bases in between. CDR3 protein: CASRPRGDTQYF. The CDR3 bases are TGTGCCAGTAGGCCCCGGGGTGATACGCAGTATTTT.

The V call is TRBV7-3, the J call TRBJ2-5; D is ambiguous. Germline lookup yields CDR1 SGHTA and CDR2 FQGTGA. The CDR3 is 13 amino acids. The V and J ends lost 2 bases and 2 bases respectively, with 6 bases between them. CDR3: CASSLWAQETQYF. CDR3 sequence (DNA): TGTGCCAGCAGCTTATGGGCACAAGAGACCCAGTACTTC.